Shown below are 20 T cell receptor beta chains from a single sample sequenced in a study of cytomegalovirus exposure and HLA in healthy donors (TCRdb year 2017). The receptor library was made with the immunoSEQ multiplex PCR assay. The source is immuneACCESS, and TCRdb retained only in-frame sequences with V and J called. Part of the clones is not carried over; for the studies checked, unresolved V genes explain less than half of this, and the remainder is unexplained. Within this sample are 120,000 to 150,000 clones, with approximately 90% of them counted one time only. Less than 5.5% of the sample belongs to the ten largest clones. The sequenced material came from PBMCs. Receptor source: a man younger than 35 in good health and CMV-seropositive.

This clone was detected once. The chain links TRBV7-9 to TRBJ1-1; D is unclear. Germline CDR1 reads SEHNR; CDR2 reads FQNEAQ (reference sequence). The CDR3 is 13 residues long. Trimming took off 1 base at V and 6 bases at J, with 9 bases between the two ends. In DNA form, the CDR3 reads TGTGCCAGCAGCTTAGTGAGTCTGGCTGAAGCTTTCTTT. It is translated as CASSLVSLAEAFF. The whole variable domain, remainder taken from reference TRBV7-9 and TRBJ1-1, is DTGVSQNPRHKITKRGQNVTFRCDPISEHNRLYWYRQTLGQGPEFLTYFQNEAQLEKSRLLSDRFSAERPKGSFSTLEIQRTEQGDSAMYLCASSLVSLAEAFFGQGTRLTVV.

The chain uses TRBV7-2 and TRBJ1-1; D remains ambiguous. This CDR3 comprises 14 residues. Germline V gene data show CDR1 as SGHTA and CDR2 as FQGNSA. The V end was cut by 4 bases, the J end by 1 base, with 10 bases between. CDR3 nucleotides: TGTGCCAGCAGCTCGAATTACAAGAACACTGAAGCTTTCTTT. Translating it yields CASSSNYKNTEAFF.

The rearrangement joins TRBV14 to TRBJ2-1; perhaps TRBD2 as D (6 bases). Between the trimmed V and J ends, which lost 0 bases and 9 bases, there was a span of 15 bases. The germline gives CDR1 SGHDN, CDR2 FVKESK. This CDR3 region has 15 residues. CDR3 sequence reads: CASSQDWGLRIEQFF. The CDR3 nucleotides read TGTGCCAGCAGCCAAGATTGGGGACTGCGTATTGAGCAGTTCTTC.

The CDR3 spells CASSAGLPLETQYF. In DNA form, the CDR3 reads TGCGCCAGCAGCGCGGGACTACCTTTAGAGACCCAGTACTTC. This sequence joins TRBV10-1 and TRBJ2-5; 7 bases map to TRBD2. This CDR3 has 14 residues. V dropped 6 bases and J dropped 4; count of bases not matched to a gene: 8. In germline, CDR1 is WNHNN, CDR2 SYGVQD (reference sequence).

The V gene is TRBV10-3, the J gene TRBJ1-2; 7 bases are shared with TRBD1. CDR1 is ENHRY, CDR2 SYGVKD, per germline. CDR3 length: 11 amino acids. After removal of 10 bases from V and 9 bases from J, the junction contained 8 bases not matched to a gene. CDR3 protein: CATQGVRSYTF. The DNA of the CDR3 is TGTGCCACCCAGGGGGTGAGAAGCTACACCTTC.

The rearrangement joins TRBV21-1 to TRBJ1-6. TRBV21-1 is a pseudogene segment. The CDR3 loop spans 16 amino acids. The CDR3 DNA follows: TGTGCCAGCACCACTTGGAGGACGGCTAAAAATTCACCCCTCCACTTT. It is translated as CASTTWRTAKNSPLHF.

The rearrangement links TRBV5-5 to TRBJ1-1; 7 bases are a match to TRBD1. The CDR3 extends over 14 amino acids. J lost 4 bases, V lost 4 bases, and 7 bases had no gene match. Germline CDR1 SGHKS, CDR2 YYEKEE (reference sequence). CDR3 nucleotide sequence: TGTGCCAGCAGCCCACAGGGGCCAGGCACTGAAGCTTTCTTT. Amino acids: CASSPQGPGTEAFF.

The chain uses TRBV29-1 and TRBJ1-1; D call uncertain. Germline CDR1 reads SQVTM; CDR2 reads ANQGSEA. Trimming took off 6 bases at V and 7 bases at J, with 15 bases between the two ends. The CDR3 is 12 amino acids. In DNA form, the CDR3 reads TGCAGCGTCCTGAGGTCATTCGGTGAAGCTTTCTTT. This gives the protein CSVLRSFGEAFF. The whole variable domain, filled in from reference TRBV29-1 and TRBJ1-1, reads SAVISQKPSRDICQRGTSLTIQCQVDSQVTMMFWYRQQPGQSLTLIATANQGSEATYESGFVIDKFPISRPNLTFSTLTVSNMSPEDSSIYLCSVLRSFGEAFFGQGTRLTVV.

The rearrangement uses TRBV9 and TRBJ2-5; 8 nucleotides align to TRBD1. V lost 0 bases to trimming and J lost 5 bases; unmatched junction nucleotides: 6. The CDR3 has 15 residues. In germline, CDR1 is SGDLS, CDR2 YYNGEE. The CDR3 nucleotides read TGTGCCAGCAGCGTAGGAGGGACAGGTGCCGAGACCCAGTACTTC. Its translation is CASSVGGTGAETQYF.

The sample holds one count of this clone. This chain uses TRBV5-1 with TRBJ1-5; perhaps TRBD1 as D (5 bases). V dropped 5 bases and J dropped 4 bases, with 13 bases sitting between them. Germline V gene data show CDR1 as SGHRS and CDR2 as YFSETQ. The CDR3 runs 14 residues. As DNA, the CDR3 is TGCGCCAGCAGTCCGGCGGGGGGGAATCAGCCCCAGCATTTT. It codes for CASSPAGGNQPQHF.

V usage is TRBV2 and J usage is TRBJ2-7; the D gene is possibly TRBD1 (6 bases). Trimming took 3 bases from V and 12 from J, leaving 18 bases between them. The CDR3 is made up of 13 amino acids. Germline CDR1 reads SNHLY; CDR2 reads FYNNEI. The CDR3 loop reads CASSESDRRDLYF. For the CDR3, the DNA is TGTGCCAGCAGTGAGTCGGACAGAAGGGATCTGTACTTC.

CDR3 sequence (DNA): TGTGCCAGCAGCCAAGAGGACTTCTACGAGCAGTACTTC. Protein sequence: CASSQEDFYEQYF. V gene TRBV14 combines with J gene TRBJ2-7; D is possibly TRBD2 (5 bases). This CDR3 has 13 amino acids. The germline V gene has CDR1 SGHDN and CDR2 FVKESK. With 0 bases removed from V and 3 bases from J, the gap between germline ends came to 6 bases.

The chain links TRBV6-1 to TRBJ1-2; D unresolved. V dropped 1 base and J dropped 4 bases, with 10 bases sitting between them. CDR3 length: 14 amino acids. Germline assignment: CDR1 MNHNS and CDR2 SASEGT. The CDR3 loop reads CASSEGGPSYGYTF. The CDR3 DNA reads as TGTGCCAGCAGTGAAGGTGGCCCCAGCTATGGCTACACCTTC.

The table lists this clone with a few counts. The same CDR3 is also encoded by other DNA sequences in this sample. V gene TRBV28 combines with J gene TRBJ1-1, with no clear D. This CDR3 spans 11 amino acids. Trimming left V 3 bases short and J 8 bases short, with 7 bases between. From germline, CDR1 is MDHEN and CDR2 SYDVKM. The CDR3 DNA sequence: TGTGCCAGCAGTTTGAGAGGGGAAGCTTTCTTT. The encoded protein is CASSLRGEAFF. Looking up the rest from reference TRBV28 and TRBJ1-1 gives the full variable domain: DVKVTQSSRYLVKRTGEKVFLECVQDMDHENMFWYRQDPGLGLRLIYFSYDVKMKEKGDIPEGYSVSREKKERFSLILESASTNQTSMYLCASSLRGEAFFGQGTRLTVV.

This clone came up once. The genes are TRBV5-1 and TRBJ2-1, with TRBD2 matching 10 bases. The germline CDR1 and CDR2 sequences are SGHRS and YFSETQ. J gave up 7 bases and V 6 bases, and 7 bases lay outside the gene matches. CDR3 length: 14 amino acids. This chain's CDR3 is CASMMASGGNEQFF. CDR3 DNA: TGCGCCAGCATGATGGCTAGCGGGGGTAATGAGCAGTTCTTC.

The V call is TRBV28, the J call TRBJ1-2; D gene ambiguous. The CDR3 contains 14 residues. CDR1 is MDHEN and CDR2 is SYDVKM in the germline V gene. Trimming left V 8 bases short and J 1 base short, with 14 bases between. The CDR3 protein is CASDRGSFNYGYTF. The CDR3 DNA is TGTGCCAGCGATAGAGGCAGTTTTAACTATGGCTACACCTTC.

The CDR3 loop reads CASRYRDQGSEKLFF. Here the CDR3 DNA reads TGTGCCAGCAGGTATAGGGACCAGGGGAGTGAAAAACTGTTTTTT. V gene TRBV6-6 combines with J gene TRBJ1-4, with D possibly being TRBD1 (6 bases). Trimming removed 6 bases from V and 7 bases from J, with 18 bases in between. Germline V gene data show CDR1 as MNHNY and CDR2 as SVGAGI (reference sequence). This CDR3 is 15 amino acids long.

This clone was counted a few times. The genes are TRBV30 and TRBJ1-2; D call uncertain. Trimming removed 4 bases at V and 0 bases at J, with 6 bases between. Germline V lookup: CDR1 GTSNPN, CDR2 SVGIG (reference sequence). This CDR3 spans 12 amino acids. CDR3 amino acids: CAWTGANYGYTF. The CDR3 DNA reads TGTGCCTGGACGGGAGCTAACTATGGCTACACCTTC.

This clone was observed a few times. V is TRBV28 and J is TRBJ2-5; D gene ambiguous. The CDR3 totals 11 residues. Germline CDR1 MDHEN, CDR2 SYDVKM. The V and J ends lost 7 bases and 6 bases respectively, with 9 bases between them. The CDR3 coding sequence is TGTGCCAGCACCCCAGGAAAGACCCAGTACTTC. Translation: CASTPGKTQYF.

The genes are TRBV9 and TRBJ2-7; 10 bases align to TRBD1. Germline CDR1 and CDR2: SGDLS and YYNGEE. The CDR3 is made up of 15 amino acids. J lost 2 bases, V lost 4 bases, and 6 bases had no gene match. The chain's CDR3 is CASSPWTGGPYEQYF. DNA for the CDR3: TGTGCCAGCAGCCCCTGGACAGGGGGGCCCTACGAGCAGTACTTC.